This T cell receptor beta chain came from a study of T cells after yellow fever vaccination. General study points: Post-booster reappearance was seen for most primary-vaccination clones (roughly 96% CD4, around 88% CD8). Although most clonotypes did not, a small share appeared in both CD4 and CD8 compartments.

TCRdb independently ran MiXCR on the 5' RACE reads; one entry per CDR3 protein. The profile covers about 50,000 distinct CDR3 sequences, with roughly 7.3% appearing a single time and over 25% taken by the ten largest. This clonotype was seen many times. What it recognizes is unknown. Trimming took 1 base from V and 0 from J; bases not matched to a gene: 8. The CDR3 consists of 18 residues. Germline V CDR1 and CDR2: MNHEY, SVGAGI. This chain uses TRBV6-5 with TRBJ2-5; 10 nucleotides match TRBD2. Sequences were derived from CD8+ T cells sorted from PBMCs, sampled approximately 16 days after the first yellow fever vaccination. The source of this sequence is a man aged 18 to 29 who received the YFV17D yellow fever vaccine. CDR3 in DNA: TGTGCCAGCAGTTACTTATTAGCGGGGGGCTGGGACCAAGAGACCCAGTACTTC. This translates into CASSYLLAGGWDQETQYF.